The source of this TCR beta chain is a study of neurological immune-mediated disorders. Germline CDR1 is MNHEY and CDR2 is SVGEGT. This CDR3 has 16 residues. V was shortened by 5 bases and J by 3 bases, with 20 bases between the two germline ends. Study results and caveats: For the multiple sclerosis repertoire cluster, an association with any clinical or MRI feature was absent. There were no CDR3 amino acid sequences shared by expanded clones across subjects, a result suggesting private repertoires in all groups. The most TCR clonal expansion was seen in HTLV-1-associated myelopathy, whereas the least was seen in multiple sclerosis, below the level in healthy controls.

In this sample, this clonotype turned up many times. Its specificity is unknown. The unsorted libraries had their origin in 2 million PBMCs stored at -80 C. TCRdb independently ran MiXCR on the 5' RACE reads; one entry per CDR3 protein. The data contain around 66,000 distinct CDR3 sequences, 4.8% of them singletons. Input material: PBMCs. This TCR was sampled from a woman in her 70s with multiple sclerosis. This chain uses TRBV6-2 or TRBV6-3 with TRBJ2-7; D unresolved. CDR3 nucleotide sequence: TGTGCCAGCAGTACCCTTGGCGCCTTTAACCTCTACGAGCAGTACTTC. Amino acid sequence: CASSTLGAFNLYEQYF.